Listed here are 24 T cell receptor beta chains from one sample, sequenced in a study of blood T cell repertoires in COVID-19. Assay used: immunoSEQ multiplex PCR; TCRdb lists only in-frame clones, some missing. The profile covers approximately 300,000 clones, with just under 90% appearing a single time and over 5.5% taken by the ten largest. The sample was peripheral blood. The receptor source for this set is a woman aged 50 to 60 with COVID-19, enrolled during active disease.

The CDR3 region is CASSFIASSTEAFF. DNA of the CDR3: TGTGCCAGCAGTTTCATTGCGTCGTCCACTGAAGCTTTCTTT. The chain carries TRBV28 and TRBJ1-1; D gene ambiguous. Trimming shortened V by 3 bases and J by 4 bases, and 12 bases separated the two germline ends. The CDR3 covers 14 residues. CDR1 and CDR2 (germline): MDHEN, SYDVKM.

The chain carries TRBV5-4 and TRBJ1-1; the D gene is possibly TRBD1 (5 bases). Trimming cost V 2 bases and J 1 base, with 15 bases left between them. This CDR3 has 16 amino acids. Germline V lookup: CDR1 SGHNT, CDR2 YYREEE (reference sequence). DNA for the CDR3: TGTGCCAGCAGCTTAACTCGAGGACAAACGAACACTGAAGCTTTCTTT. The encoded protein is CASSLTRGQTNTEAFF. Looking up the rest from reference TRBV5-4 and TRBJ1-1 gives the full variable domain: ETGVTQSPTHLIKTRGQQVTLRCSSQSGHNTVSWYQQALGQGPQFIFQYYREEENGRGNFPPRFSGLQFPNYSSELNVNALELDDSALYLCASSLTRGQTNTEAFFGQGTRLTVV.

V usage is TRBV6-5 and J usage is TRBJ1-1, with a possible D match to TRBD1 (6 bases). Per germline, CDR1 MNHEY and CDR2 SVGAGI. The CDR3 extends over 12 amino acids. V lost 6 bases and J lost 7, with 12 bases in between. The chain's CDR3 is CASSLTGVEAFF. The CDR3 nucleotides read TGTGCCAGCAGCTTGACAGGCGTTGAAGCTTTCTTT.

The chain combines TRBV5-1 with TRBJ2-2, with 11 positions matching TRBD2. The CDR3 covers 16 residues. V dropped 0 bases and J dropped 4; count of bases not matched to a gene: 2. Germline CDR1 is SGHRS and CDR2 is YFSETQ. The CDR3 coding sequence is TGCGCCAGCAGCTTGGGGCTAGCGGGAGGCACCGGGGAGCTGTTTTTT. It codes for CASSLGLAGGTGELFF.

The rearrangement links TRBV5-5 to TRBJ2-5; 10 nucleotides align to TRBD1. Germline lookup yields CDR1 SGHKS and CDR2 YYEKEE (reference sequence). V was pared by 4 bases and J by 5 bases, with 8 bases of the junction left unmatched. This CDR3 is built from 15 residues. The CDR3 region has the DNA TGTGCCAGCAGCCGGGACAGGGGTTATTGGGAGACCCAGTACTTC. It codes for CASSRDRGYWETQYF. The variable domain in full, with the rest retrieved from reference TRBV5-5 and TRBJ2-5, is DAGVTQSPTHLIKTRGQQVTLRCSPISGHKSVSWYQQVLGQGPQFIFQYYEKEERGRGNFPDRFSARQFPNYSSELNVNALLLGDSALYLCASSRDRGYWETQYFGPGTRLLVL.

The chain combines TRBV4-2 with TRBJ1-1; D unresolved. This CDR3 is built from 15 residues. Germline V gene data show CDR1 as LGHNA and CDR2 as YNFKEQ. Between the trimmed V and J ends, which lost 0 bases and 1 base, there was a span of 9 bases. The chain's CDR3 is CASSQELARNTEAFF. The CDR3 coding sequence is TGTGCCAGCAGCCAAGAATTGGCCAGGAACACTGAAGCTTTCTTT.

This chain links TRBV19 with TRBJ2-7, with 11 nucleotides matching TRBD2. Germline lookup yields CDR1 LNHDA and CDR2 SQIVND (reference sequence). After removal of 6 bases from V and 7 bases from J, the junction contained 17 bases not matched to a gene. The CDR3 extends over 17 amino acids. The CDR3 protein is CASSLGLAEIFSGEQYF. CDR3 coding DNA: TGTGCCAGTAGCTTGGGACTAGCGGAGATTTTCTCGGGGGAGCAGTACTTC.

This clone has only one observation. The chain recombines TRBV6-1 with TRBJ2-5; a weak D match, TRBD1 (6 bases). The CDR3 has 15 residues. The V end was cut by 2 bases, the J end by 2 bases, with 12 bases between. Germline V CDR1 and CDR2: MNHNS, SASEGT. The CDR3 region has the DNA TGTGCCAGCAGTGAACTGGGACACACTCAAGAGACCCAGTACTTC. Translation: CASSELGHTQETQYF.

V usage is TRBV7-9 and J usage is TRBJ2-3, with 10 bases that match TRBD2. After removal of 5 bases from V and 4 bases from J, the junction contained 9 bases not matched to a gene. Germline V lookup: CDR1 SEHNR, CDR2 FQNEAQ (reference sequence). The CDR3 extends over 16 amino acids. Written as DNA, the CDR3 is TGTGCCAGCAGCCACTTTAAGAGCGGGAGGGCAGATACGCAGTATTTT. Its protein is CASSHFKSGRADTQYF. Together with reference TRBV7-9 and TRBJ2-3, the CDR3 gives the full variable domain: DTGVSQNPRHKITKRGQNVTFRCDPISEHNRLYWYRQTLGQGPEFLTYFQNEAQLEKSRLLSDRFSAERPKGSFSTLEIQRTEQGDSAMYLCASSHFKSGRADTQYFGPGTRLTVL.

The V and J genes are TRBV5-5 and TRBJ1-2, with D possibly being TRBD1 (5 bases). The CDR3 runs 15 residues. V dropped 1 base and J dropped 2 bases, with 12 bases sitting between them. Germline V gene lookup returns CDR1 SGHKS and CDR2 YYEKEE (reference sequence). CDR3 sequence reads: CASSLFGGENYGYTF. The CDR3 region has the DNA TGTGCCAGCAGCTTGTTCGGGGGTGAGAACTATGGCTACACCTTC.

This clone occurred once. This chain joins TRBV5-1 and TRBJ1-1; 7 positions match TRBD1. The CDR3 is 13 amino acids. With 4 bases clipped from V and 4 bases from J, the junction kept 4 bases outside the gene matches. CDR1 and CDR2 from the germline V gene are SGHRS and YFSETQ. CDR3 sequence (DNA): TGCGCCAGCAGCAATCAGGGGGGCACTGAAGCTTTCTTT. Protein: CASSNQGGTEAFF.

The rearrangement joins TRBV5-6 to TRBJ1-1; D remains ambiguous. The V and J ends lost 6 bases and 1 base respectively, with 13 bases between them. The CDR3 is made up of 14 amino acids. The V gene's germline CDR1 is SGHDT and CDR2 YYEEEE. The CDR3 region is CASTRVWQNTEAFF. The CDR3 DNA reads TGTGCCAGCACCCGGGTGTGGCAGAACACTGAAGCTTTCTTT.

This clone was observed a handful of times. CDR3 residues: CASSWTSGSASDEQFF. The CDR3 nucleotides read TGCGCCAGCAGCTGGACGAGCGGGAGTGCGTCCGATGAGCAGTTCTTC. This rearrangement joins TRBV5-1 to TRBJ2-1, with 8 bases lining up with TRBD2. The CDR3 is 16 amino acids. The germline V gene has CDR1 SGHRS and CDR2 YFSETQ. V lost 3 bases to trimming and J lost 8 bases; unmatched junction nucleotides: 13.

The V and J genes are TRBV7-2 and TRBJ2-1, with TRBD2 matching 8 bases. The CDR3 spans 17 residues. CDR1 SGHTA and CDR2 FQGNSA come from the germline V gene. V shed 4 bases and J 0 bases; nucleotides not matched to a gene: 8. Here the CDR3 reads CASSYDSGTSSYNEQFF. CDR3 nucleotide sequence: TGTGCCAGCAGCTACGATTCCGGGACTAGCTCCTACAATGAGCAGTTCTTC.

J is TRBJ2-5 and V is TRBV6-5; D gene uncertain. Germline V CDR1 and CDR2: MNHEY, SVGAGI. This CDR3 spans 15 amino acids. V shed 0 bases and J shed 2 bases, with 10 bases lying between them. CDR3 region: CASSYSTAVQETQYF. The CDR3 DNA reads TGTGCCAGCAGTTACTCGACGGCGGTACAAGAGACCCAGTACTTC.

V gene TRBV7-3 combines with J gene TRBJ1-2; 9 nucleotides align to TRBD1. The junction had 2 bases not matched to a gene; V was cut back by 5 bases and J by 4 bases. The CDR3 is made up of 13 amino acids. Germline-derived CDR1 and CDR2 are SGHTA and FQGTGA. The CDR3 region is CASSPDRGYGYTF. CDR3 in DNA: TGTGCCAGCAGCCCGGACAGGGGCTATGGCTACACCTTC.

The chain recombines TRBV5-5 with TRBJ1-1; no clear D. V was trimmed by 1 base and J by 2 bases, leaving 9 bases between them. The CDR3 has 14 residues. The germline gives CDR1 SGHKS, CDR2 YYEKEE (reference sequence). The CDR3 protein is CASSLQLTNTEAFF. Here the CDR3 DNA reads TGTGCCAGCAGCTTGCAGCTGACAAACACTGAAGCTTTCTTT.

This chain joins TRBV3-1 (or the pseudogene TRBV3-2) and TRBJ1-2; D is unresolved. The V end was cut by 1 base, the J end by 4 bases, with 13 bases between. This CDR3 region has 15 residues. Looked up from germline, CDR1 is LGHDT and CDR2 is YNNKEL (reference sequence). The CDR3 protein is CASSQAGSKFYGYTF. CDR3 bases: TGTGCCAGCAGCCAAGCAGGAAGCAAATTCTATGGCTACACCTTC.

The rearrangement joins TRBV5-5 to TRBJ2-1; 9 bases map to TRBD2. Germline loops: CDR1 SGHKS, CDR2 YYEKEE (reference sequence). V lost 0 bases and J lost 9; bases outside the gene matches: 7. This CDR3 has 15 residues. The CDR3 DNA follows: TGTGCCAGCAGCTTGGAGGCGGGAGGGCCCACTGAGCAGTTCTTC. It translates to CASSLEAGGPTEQFF. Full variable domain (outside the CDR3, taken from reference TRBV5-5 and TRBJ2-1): DAGVTQSPTHLIKTRGQQVTLRCSPISGHKSVSWYQQVLGQGPQFIFQYYEKEERGRGNFPDRFSARQFPNYSSELNVNALLLGDSALYLCASSLEAGGPTEQFFGPGTRLTVL.

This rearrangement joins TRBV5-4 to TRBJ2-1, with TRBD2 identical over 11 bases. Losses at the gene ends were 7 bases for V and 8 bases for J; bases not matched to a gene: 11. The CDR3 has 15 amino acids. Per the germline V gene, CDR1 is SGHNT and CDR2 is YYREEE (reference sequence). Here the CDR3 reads CASHSRLAGSHEQFF. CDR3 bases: TGTGCCAGCCATTCCCGACTAGCGGGAAGTCATGAGCAGTTCTTC.

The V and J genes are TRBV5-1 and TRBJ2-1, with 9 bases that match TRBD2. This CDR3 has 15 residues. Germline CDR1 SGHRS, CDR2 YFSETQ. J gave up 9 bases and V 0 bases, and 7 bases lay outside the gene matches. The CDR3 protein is CASSLGAGGEGEQFF. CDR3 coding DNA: TGCGCCAGCAGCTTGGGAGCGGGGGGCGAGGGTGAGCAGTTCTTC. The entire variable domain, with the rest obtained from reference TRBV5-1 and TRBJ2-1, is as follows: KAGVTQTPRYLIKTRGQQVTLSCSPISGHRSVSWYQQTPGQGLQFLFEYFSETQRNKGNFPGRFSGRQFSNSRSEMNVSTLELGDSALYLCASSLGAGGEGEQFFGPGTRLTVL.

In DNA, the CDR3 is TGTGCCAGCAGCTTAGGGACAGGAACCTACGAGCAGTACTTC. Translation gives CASSLGTGTYEQYF. The rearrangement joins TRBV5-4 to TRBJ2-7; 8 bases match TRBD1. The CDR3 is 14 residues long. Germline V gives CDR1 SGHNT, CDR2 YYREEE (reference sequence). Losses at the gene ends were 2 bases for V and 2 bases for J; bases not matched to a gene: 3.

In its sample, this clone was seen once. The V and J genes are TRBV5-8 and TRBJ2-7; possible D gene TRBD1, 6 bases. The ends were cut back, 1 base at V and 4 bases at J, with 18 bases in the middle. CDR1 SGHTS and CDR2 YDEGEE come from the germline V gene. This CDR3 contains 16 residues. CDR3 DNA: TGTGCCAGCAGCTTGTATGGGGGCGGTCCTCCTTACGAGCAGTACTTC. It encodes CASSLYGGGPPYEQYF.

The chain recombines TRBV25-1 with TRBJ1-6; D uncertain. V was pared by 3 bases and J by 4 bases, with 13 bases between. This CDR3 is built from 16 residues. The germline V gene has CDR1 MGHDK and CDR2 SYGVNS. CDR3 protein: CASSDAGKAYNSPLHF. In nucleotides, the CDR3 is TGTGCCAGCAGTGATGCGGGGAAGGCTTATAATTCACCCCTCCACTTT.